This TCR beta chain was profiled in a study of T cell repertoires in cytomegalovirus infection. Study context: Evidence of both CMV infection and a matching HLA type came from public TCR beta signatures. Points from the study as a whole: HLA-C-restricted CMV-specific TCR beta clonotypes prevailed in the ex vivo response. Summed public TCR beta family frequency identified CMV carriers bearing the relevant HLA.

The ends were cut back, 4 bases at V and 6 bases at J, with 16 bases in the middle. This CDR3 contains 15 residues. Germline CDR1 reads SGHTA; CDR2 reads FQGNSA. TCRdb used MiXCR to reprocess the reads, holding one entry per CDR3 protein. The sample contains approximately 600,000 distinct CDR3 sequences, 40% of which appear only once. The sample holds many counts of this clonotype. What it recognizes is unknown. The source is a human donor in good health (CMV status not recorded). Some clones in this sample may be carry-over from other donors' samples. The starting material was cultured PBMCs, obtained from culture after CMV antigen stimulation. This chain uses TRBV7-2 with TRBJ1-5; D call uncertain. For the CDR3, the DNA is TGTGCCAGCAGCTCGAGTGCCAATGGAGCTCAGCCCCAGCATTTT. This codes for CASSSSANGAQPQHF.